The rows below give T cell receptor beta chains drawn from one sample of a study of human T cells and chemical hapten exposure. MiXCR was run by TCRdb on the 5' RACE reads, yielding one entry per CDR3 protein. The sample records 81,000 or so distinct CDR3 sequences, roughly 8% being singletons. The source is a male donor in good health. The CDR3 runs from the conserved cysteine through the conserved F or W. A D gene is named only where the DNA matches it firmly. Part of the rows lack a size; the others show once, few, many or a class for expanded clones.

clone size,V gene,D gene,CDR3 length,J gene,CDR3 protein,CDR3 DNA
many,TRBV4-2,-,15,TRBJ1-1,CASSQDPQMNTEAFF,TGTGCCAGCAGCCAAGATCCCCAGATGAACACTGAAGCTTTCTTT
many,TRBV20-1,-,14,TRBJ2-4,CSARSGLAKNIQYF,TGCAGTGCTAGATCTGGCCTAGCCAAAAACATTCAGTACTTC
-,TRBV12-3/TRBV12-4,TRBD1,17,TRBJ2-1,CASSALTGTGDYNEQFF,TGTGCCAGCAGTGCCCTGACAGGGACAGGGGACTACAATGAGCAGTTCTTC
-,TRBV15,TRBD2,21,TRBJ2-5,CATSRDRRAGAGAQRQETQYF,TGTGCCACCAGCAGAGATCGGCGGGCCGGAGCGGGGGCTCAGAGGCAGGAGACCCAGTACTTC
many,TRBV27,-,14,TRBJ2-5,CASSLWAGEETQYF,TGTGCCAGCAGTTTATGGGCAGGGGAAGAGACCCAGTACTTC
few,TRBV7-2,-,17,TRBJ2-3,CASSQMPPSGYTDTQYF,TGTGCCAGCAGTCAAATGCCCCCGAGCGGGTACACAGATACGCAGTATTTT
many,TRBV20-1,-,11,TRBJ2-7,CSASSTYEQYF,TGCAGTGCTAGTTCCACCTACGAGCAGTACTTC
-,TRBV6-5,-,17,TRBJ1-1,CASSYGGLAPRNTEAFF,TGTGCCAGCAGTTACGGGGGCCTGGCACCTCGGAACACTGAAGCTTTCTTT
many,TRBV5-1,-,15,TRBJ2-5,CASSLVDGGGETQYF,TGCGCCAGCAGCTTGGTAGACGGTGGTGGAGAGACCCAGTACTTC
-,TRBV4-2,-,14,TRBJ1-1,CASSQERVNTEAFF,TGTGCCAGCAGCCAGGAAAGGGTTAACACTGAAGCTTTCTTT
many,TRBV7-2,TRBD1,16,TRBJ1-1,CASSSLPGQGSTEAFF,TGTGCCAGCAGCTCATTACCGGGACAGGGAAGCACTGAAGCTTTCTTT
-,TRBV4-3,-,15,TRBJ1-2,CASSQDPGTNYGYTF,TGCGCCAGCAGCCAAGATCCGGGTACGAACTATGGCTACACCTTC
many,TRBV4-2,TRBD2,16,TRBJ2-3,CASSRLAGDIGDTQYF,TGTGCCAGCAGCCGACTAGCGGGGGACATAGGAGATACGCAGTATTTT
few,TRBV10-3,-,15,TRBJ1-1,CAISESDSENTEAFF,TGTGCCATCAGTGAGTCGGACAGTGAGAACACTGAAGCTTTCTTT
many,TRBV12-3/TRBV12-4,TRBD2,16,TRBJ2-3,CASSPGTRRSTDTQYF,TGTGCCAGCAGTCCCGGGACTAGAAGAAGCACAGATACGCAGTATTTT
few,TRBV2,-,14,TRBJ2-2,CASSTTGSTGELFF,TGTGCCAGCAGTACTACAGGGTCCACCGGGGAGCTGTTTTTT
many,TRBV30,-,13,TRBJ1-4,CAWSRQNNEKLFF,TGTGCCTGGAGTAGGCAGAATAATGAAAAACTGTTTTTT
many,TRBV5-8,TRBD1,15,TRBJ2-7,CASSSRPGQGYEQYF,TGTGCCAGCAGCTCCCGACCGGGACAGGGCTACGAGCAGTACTTC
many,TRBV10-3,-,13,TRBJ2-7,CAIRTKNSYEQYF,TGTGCCATCAGGACCAAAAACTCCTACGAGCAGTACTTC
few,TRBV5-1,-,15,TRBJ1-1,CASSLVGASNTEAFF,TGCGCCAGCAGCTTGGTTGGGGCCTCGAACACTGAAGCTTTCTTT
-,TRBV25-1,-,12,TRBJ1-1,CASSDMNTEAFF,TGTGCCAGCAGTGACATGAACACTGAAGCTTTCTTT
many,TRBV7-2,TRBD2,16,TRBJ2-3,CASSLRLAGSTDTQYF,TGTGCCAGCAGCTTGAGACTAGCGGGTAGCACAGATACGCAGTATTTT
few,TRBV27,-,14,TRBJ1-1,CASSLATLNTEAFF,TGTGCCAGCAGTTTAGCGACCTTGAACACTGAAGCTTTCTTT
-,TRBV7-2,-,15,TRBJ1-1,CASSLGREGLPEAFF,TGTGCCAGCAGCTTAGGAAGGGAGGGACTTCCTGAAGCTTTCTTT
-,TRBV15,TRBD2,17,TRBJ2-3,CATSRGASGRATDTQYF,TGTGCCACCAGCAGAGGAGCTAGCGGGAGGGCGACAGATACGCAGTATTTT
-,TRBV7-9,TRBD2,17,TRBJ2-1,CASSLAAASGSGNEQFF,TGTGCCAGCAGCTTAGCGGCGGCTAGCGGGAGTGGGAATGAGCAGTTCTTC
many,TRBV3-1,-,12,TRBJ1-1,CASSPGTGEAFF,TGTGCCAGCAGCCCCGGGACCGGCGAAGCTTTCTTT
few,TRBV28,TRBD2,14,TRBJ2-5,CASRPTSVKETQYF,TGTGCCAGCAGACCCACTAGCGTTAAAGAGACCCAGTACTTC